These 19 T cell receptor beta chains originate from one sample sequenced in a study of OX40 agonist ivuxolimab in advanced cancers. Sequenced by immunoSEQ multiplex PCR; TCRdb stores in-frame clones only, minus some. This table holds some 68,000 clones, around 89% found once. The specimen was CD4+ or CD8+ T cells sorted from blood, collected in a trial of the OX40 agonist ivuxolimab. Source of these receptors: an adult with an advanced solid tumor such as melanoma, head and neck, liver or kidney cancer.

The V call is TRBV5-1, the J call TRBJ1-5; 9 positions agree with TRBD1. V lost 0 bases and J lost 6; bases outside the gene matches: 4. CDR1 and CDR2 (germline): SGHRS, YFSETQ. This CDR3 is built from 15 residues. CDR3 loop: CASSLVGGQGQPQHF. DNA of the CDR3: TGCGCCAGCAGCTTGGTTGGGGGACAGGGTCAGCCCCAGCATTTT. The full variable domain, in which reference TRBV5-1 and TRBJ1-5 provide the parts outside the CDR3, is KAGVTQTPRYLIKTRGQQVTLSCSPISGHRSVSWYQQTPGQGLQFLFEYFSETQRNKGNFPGRFSGRQFSNSRSEMNVSTLELGDSALYLCASSLVGGQGQPQHFGDGTRLSIL.

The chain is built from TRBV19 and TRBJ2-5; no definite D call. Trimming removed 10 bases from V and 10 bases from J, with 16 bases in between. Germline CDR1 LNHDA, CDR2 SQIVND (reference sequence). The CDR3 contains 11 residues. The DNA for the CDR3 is TGTGCCACCTCGACCCAGCTCGGCCAGTACTTC. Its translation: CATSTQLGQYF.

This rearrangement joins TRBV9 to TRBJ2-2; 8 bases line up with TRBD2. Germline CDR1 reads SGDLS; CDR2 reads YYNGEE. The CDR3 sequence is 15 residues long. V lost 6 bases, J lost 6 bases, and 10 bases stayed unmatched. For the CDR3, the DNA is TGTGCCAGCAACGAAGGGAGCGGGGGCCCCGGGGAGCTGTTTTTT. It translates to CASNEGSGGPGELFF.

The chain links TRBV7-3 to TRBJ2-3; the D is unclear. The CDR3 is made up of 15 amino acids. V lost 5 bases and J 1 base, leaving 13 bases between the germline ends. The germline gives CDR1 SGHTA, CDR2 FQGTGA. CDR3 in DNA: TGTGCCAGCAGCGCCTCTTTGGGCGGCACAGATACGCAGTATTTT. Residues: CASSASLGGTDTQYF.

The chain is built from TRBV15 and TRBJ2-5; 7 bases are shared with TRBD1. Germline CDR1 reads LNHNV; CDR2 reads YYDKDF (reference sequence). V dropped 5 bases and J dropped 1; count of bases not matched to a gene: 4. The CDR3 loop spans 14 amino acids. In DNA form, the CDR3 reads TGTGCCACCAGCTATACAGGGGTCCAAGAGACCCAGTACTTC. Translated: CATSYTGVQETQYF.

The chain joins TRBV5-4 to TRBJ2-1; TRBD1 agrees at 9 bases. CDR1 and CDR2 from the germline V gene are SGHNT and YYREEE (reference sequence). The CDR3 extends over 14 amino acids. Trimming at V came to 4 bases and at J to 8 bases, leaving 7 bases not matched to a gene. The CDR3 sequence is CASSRGTGLDEQFF. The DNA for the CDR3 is TGTGCCAGCAGCCGCGGGACAGGGTTGGATGAGCAGTTCTTC.

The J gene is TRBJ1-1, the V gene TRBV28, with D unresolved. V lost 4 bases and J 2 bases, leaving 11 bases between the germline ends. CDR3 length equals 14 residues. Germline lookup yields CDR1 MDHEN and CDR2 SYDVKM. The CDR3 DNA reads TGTGCCAGCAGTTCCTATGGCCTTAACACTGAAGCTTTCTTT. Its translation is CASSSYGLNTEAFF.

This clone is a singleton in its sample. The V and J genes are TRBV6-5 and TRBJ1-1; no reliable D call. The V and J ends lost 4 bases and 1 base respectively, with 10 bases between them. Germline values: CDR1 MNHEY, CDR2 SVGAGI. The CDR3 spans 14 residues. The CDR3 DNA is TGTGCCAGCAGTTGGGATACATCGAACACTGAAGCTTTCTTT. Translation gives CASSWDTSNTEAFF.

CDR3 sequence: CASSQQGWEQYF. The DNA for the CDR3 is TGTGCCAGCAGCCAACAGGGATGGGAGCAGTACTTC. This chain connects TRBV6-1 to TRBJ2-7; maybe TRBD1 (6 bases). The germline V gene encodes CDR1 MNHNS and CDR2 SASEGT. The germline V and J ends were trimmed by 6 bases and 7 bases, with 13 bases remaining between them. This CDR3 has 12 residues.

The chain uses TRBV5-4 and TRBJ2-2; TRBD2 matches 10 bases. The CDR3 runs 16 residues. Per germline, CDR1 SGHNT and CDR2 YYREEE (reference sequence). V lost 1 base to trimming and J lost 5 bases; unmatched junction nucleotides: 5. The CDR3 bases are TGTGCCAGCAGCTTGCCTAGCGGGGGCTCTACCGGGGAGCTGTTTTTT. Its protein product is CASSLPSGGSTGELFF.

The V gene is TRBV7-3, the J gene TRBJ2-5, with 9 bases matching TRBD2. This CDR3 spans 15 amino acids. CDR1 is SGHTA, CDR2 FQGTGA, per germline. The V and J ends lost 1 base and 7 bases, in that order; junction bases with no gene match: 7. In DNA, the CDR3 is TGTGCCAGCAGCTTAAGCTGGACAGCGGGGGGGACCCAGTACTTC. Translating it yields CASSLSWTAGGTQYF.

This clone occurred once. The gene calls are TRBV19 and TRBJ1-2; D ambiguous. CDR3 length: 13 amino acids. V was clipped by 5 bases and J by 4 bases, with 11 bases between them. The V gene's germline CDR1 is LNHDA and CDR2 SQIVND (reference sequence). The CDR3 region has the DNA TGTGCCAGTAGTCCTGGGAAAGGCTATGGCTACACCTTC. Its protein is CASSPGKGYGYTF.

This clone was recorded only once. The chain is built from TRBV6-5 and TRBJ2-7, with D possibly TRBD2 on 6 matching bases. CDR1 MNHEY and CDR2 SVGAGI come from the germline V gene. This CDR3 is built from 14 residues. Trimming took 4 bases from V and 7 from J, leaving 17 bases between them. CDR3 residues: CASSSAVGRGEQYF. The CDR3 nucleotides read TGTGCCAGCAGTTCAGCTGTGGGACGGGGGGAGCAGTACTTC.

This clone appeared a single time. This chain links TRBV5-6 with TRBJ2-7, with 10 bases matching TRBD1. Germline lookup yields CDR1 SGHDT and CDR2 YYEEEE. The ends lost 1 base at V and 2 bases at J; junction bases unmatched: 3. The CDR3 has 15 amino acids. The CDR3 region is CASSLMGQGTYEQYF. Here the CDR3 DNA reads TGTGCCAGCAGCTTGATGGGACAGGGGACCTACGAGCAGTACTTC.

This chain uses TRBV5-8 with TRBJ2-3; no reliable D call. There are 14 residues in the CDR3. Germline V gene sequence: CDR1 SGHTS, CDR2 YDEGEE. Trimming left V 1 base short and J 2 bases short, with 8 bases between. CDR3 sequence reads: CASSLSRFTDTQYF. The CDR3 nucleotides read TGTGCCAGCAGCTTGTCCCGTTTCACAGATACGCAGTATTTT.

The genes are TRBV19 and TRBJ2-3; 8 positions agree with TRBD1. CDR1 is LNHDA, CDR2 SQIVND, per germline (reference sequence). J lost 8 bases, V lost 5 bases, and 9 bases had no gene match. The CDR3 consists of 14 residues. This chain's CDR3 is CASSFPGQAATQYF. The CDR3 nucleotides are TGTGCCAGTAGTTTTCCGGGACAGGCTGCTACGCAGTATTTT.

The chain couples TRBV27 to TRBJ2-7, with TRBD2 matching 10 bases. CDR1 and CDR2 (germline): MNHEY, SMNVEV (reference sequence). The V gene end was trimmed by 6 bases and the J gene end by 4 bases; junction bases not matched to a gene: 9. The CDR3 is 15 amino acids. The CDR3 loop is CASSKREGRAYEQYF. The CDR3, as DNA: TGTGCCAGCAGCAAGCGGGAGGGCAGAGCGTACGAGCAGTACTTC.

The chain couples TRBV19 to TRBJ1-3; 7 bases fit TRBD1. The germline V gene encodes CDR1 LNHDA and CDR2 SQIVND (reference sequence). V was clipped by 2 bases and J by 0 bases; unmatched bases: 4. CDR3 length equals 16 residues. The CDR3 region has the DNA TGTGCCAGTAGTATAACCGGACAGGACTCTGGAAACACCATATATTTT. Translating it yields CASSITGQDSGNTIYF. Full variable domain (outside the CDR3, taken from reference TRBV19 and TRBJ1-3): DGGITQSPKYLFRKEGQNVTLSCEQNLNHDAMYWYRQDPGQGLRLIYYSQIVNDFQKGDIAEGYSVSREKKESFPLTVTSAQKNPTAFYLCASSITGQDSGNTIYFGEGSWLTVV.

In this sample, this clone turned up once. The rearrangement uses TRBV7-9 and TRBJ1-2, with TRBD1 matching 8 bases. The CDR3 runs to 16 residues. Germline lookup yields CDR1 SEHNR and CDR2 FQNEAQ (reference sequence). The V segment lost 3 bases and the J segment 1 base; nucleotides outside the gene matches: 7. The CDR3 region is CASSFGTGQGNYGYTF. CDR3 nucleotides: TGTGCCAGCAGCTTCGGAACAGGACAGGGTAACTATGGCTACACCTTC.